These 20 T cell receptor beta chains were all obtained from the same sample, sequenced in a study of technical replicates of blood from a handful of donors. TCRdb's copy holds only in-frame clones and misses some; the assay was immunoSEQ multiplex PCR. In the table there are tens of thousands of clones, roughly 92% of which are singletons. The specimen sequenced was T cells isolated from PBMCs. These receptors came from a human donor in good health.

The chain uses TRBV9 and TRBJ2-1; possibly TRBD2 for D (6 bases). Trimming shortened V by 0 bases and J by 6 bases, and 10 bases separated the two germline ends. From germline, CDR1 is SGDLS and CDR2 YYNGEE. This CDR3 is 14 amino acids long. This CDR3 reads CASSVDGGLNEQFF. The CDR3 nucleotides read TGTGCCAGCAGCGTAGATGGGGGACTCAATGAGCAGTTCTTC.

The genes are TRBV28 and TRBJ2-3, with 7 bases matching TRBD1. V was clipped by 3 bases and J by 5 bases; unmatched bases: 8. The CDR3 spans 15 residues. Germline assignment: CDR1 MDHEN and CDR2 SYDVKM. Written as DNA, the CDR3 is TGTGCCAGCAGTTTTACAGGGGCCTTTGGAGATACGCAGTATTTT. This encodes CASSFTGAFGDTQYF.

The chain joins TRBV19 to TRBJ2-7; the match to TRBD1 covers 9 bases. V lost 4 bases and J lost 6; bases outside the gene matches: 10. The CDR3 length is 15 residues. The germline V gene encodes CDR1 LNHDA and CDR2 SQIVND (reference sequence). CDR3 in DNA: TGTGCCAGTAGTACAAGGGGACAGGGAGGTGGCGAGCAGTACTTC. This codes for CASSTRGQGGGEQYF. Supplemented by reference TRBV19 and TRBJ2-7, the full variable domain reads DGGITQSPKYLFRKEGQNVTLSCEQNLNHDAMYWYRQDPGQGLRLIYYSQIVNDFQKGDIAEGYSVSREKKESFPLTVTSAQKNPTAFYLCASSTRGQGGGEQYFGPGTRLTVT.

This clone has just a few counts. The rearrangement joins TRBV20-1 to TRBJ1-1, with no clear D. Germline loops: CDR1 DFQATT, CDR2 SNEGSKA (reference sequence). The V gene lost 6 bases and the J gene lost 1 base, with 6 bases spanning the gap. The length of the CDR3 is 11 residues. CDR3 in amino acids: CSARGNTEAFF. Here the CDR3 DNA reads TGCAGTGCACGGGGGAACACTGAAGCTTTCTTT.

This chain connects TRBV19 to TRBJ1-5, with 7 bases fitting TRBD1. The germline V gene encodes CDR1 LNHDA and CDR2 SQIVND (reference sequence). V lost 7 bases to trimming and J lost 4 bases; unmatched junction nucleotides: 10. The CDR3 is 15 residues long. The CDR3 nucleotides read TGTGCCAGTACCATCCGGGGGACAGTAAATCAGCCCCAGCATTTT. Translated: CASTIRGTVNQPQHF.

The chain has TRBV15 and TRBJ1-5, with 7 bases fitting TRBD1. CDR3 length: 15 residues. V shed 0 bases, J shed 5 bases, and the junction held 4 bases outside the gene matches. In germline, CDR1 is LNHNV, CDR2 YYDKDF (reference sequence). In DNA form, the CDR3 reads TGTGCCACCAGCAGAGAAGGGGGCAGAGATCAGCCCCAGCATTTT. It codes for CATSREGGRDQPQHF.

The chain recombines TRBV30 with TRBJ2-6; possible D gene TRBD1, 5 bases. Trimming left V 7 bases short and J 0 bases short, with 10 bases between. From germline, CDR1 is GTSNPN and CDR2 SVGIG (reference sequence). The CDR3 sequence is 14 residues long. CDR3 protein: CALTAGSGANVLTF. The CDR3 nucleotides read TGTGCCTTGACAGCCGGCTCTGGGGCCAACGTCCTGACTTTC.

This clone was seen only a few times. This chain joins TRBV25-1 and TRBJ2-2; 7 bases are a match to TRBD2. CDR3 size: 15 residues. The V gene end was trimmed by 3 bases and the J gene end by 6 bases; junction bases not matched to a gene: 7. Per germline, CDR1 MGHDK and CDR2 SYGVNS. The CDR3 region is CASSERERESGELFF. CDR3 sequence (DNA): TGTGCCAGCAGTGAGCGGGAGCGGGAATCCGGGGAGCTGTTTTTT.

CDR3 in DNA: TGTGCCTGGGAGCAGGAAAACACTGAAGCTTTCTTT. Translating it yields CAWEQENTEAFF. The chain joins TRBV30 to TRBJ1-1; D call uncertain. The germline V gene encodes CDR1 GTSNPN and CDR2 SVGIG (reference sequence). V lost 5 bases and J 2 bases, leaving 9 bases between the germline ends. The CDR3 is 12 amino acids.

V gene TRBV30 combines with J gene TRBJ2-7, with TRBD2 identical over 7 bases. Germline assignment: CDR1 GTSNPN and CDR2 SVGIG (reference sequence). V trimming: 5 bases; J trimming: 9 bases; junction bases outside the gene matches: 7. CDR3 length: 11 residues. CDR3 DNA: TGTGCCTGGTCACGGACGGGGGGGCAGTACTTC. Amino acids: CAWSRTGGQYF. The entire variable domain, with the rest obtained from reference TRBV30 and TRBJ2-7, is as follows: SQTIHQWPATLVQPVGSPLSLECTVEGTSNPNLYWYRQAAGRGLQLLFYSVGIGQISSEVPQNLSASRPQDRQFILSSKKLLLSDSGFYLCAWSRTGGQYFGPGTRLTVT.

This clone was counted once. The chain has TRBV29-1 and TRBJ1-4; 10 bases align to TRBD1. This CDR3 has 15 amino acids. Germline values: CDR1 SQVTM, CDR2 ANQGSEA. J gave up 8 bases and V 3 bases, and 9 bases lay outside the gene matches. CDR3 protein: CSVEDRGSSGEKLFF. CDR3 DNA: TGCAGCGTTGAGGACAGGGGGTCCTCGGGAGAAAAACTGTTTTTT.

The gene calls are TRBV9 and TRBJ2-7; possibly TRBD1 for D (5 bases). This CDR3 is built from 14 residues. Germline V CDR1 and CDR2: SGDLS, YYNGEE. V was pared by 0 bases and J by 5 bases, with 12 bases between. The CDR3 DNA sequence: TGTGCCAGCAGCGTAGAGGGCAGGGCCCACGAGCAGTACTTC. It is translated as CASSVEGRAHEQYF.

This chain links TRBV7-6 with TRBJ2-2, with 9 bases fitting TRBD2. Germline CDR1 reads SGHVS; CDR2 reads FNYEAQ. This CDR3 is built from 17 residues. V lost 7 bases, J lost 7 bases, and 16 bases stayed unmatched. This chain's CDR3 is CASTPFIAGGIGGELFF. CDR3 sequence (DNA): TGTGCCAGCACCCCCTTTATCGCGGGAGGGATCGGCGGGGAGCTGTTTTTT. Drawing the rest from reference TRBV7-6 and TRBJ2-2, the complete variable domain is GAGVSQSPRYKVTKRGQDVALRCDPISGHVSLYWYRQALGQGPEFLTYFNYEAQQDKSGLPNDRFSAERPEGSISTLTIQRTEQRDSAMYRCASTPFIAGGIGGELFFGEGSRLTVL.

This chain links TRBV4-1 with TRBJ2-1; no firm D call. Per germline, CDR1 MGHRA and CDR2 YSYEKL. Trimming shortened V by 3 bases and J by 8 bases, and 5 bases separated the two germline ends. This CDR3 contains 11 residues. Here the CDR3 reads CASSHGHEQFF. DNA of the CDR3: TGCGCCAGCAGCCATGGGCATGAGCAGTTCTTC.

The CDR3 loop is CAWSSTEAFF. CDR3 DNA sequence: TGTGCCTGGAGTTCTACTGAAGCTTTCTTT. The chain is built from TRBV30 and TRBJ1-1; D ambiguous. This CDR3 comprises 10 residues. Trimming stripped 2 bases from V and 5 bases from J, with 3 bases between. CDR1 and CDR2 (germline): GTSNPN, SVGIG (reference sequence). The variable domain in full, completed from reference TRBV30 and TRBJ1-1, reads SQTIHQWPATLVQPVGSPLSLECTVEGTSNPNLYWYRQAAGRGLQLLFYSVGIGQISSEVPQNLSASRPQDRQFILSSKKLLLSDSGFYLCAWSSTEAFFGQGTRLTVV.

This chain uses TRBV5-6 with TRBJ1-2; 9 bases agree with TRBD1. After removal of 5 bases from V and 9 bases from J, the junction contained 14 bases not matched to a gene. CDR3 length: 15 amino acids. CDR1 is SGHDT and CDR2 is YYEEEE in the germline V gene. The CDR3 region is CASSPGSGQGYSYTF. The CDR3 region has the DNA TGTGCCAGCAGTCCCGGGTCCGGACAGGGGTACAGCTACACCTTC.

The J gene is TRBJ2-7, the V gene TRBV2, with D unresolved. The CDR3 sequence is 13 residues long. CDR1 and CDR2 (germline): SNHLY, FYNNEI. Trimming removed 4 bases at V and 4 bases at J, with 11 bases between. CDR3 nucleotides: TGTGCCAGCAGTGGTGGGCAGCTTTACGAGCAGTACTTC. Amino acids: CASSGGQLYEQYF. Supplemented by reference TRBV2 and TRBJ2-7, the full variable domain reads EPEVTQTPSHQVTQMGQEVILRCVPISNHLYFYWYRQILGQKVEFLVSFYNNEISEKSEIFDDQFSVERPDGSNFTLKIRSTKLEDSAMYFCASSGGQLYEQYFGPGTRLTVT.

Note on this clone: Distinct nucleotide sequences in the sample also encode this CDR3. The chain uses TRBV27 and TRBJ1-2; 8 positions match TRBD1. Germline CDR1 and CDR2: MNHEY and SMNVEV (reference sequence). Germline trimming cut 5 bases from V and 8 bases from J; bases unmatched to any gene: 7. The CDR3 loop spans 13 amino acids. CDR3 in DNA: TGTGCCAGCAGTCTAGACAGGGGCAACGGCTACACCTTC. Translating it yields CASSLDRGNGYTF.

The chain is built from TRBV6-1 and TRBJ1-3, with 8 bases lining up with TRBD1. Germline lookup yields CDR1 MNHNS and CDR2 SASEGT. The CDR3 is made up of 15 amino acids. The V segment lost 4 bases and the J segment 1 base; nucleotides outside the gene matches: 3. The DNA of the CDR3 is TGTGCCAGCAGTGGGGACAGGCTATCTGGAAACACCATATATTTT. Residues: CASSGDRLSGNTIYF.

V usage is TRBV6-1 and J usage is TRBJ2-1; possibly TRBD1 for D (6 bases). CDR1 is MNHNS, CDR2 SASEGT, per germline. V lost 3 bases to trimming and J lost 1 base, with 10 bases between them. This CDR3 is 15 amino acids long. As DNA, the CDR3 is TGTGCCAGCAGTGAGTATCAGGGGTCCTACAATGAGCAGTTCTTC. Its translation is CASSEYQGSYNEQFF.